This TCR beta chain was sequenced during a study of control samples from healthy donors and cancer patients (dated by TCRdb to 2019 to 2021). The trim is 7 bases for V and 0 bases for J, with a gap of 16 bases between the germline ends. The CDR3 covers 16 residues, taking in both the cysteine and the phenylalanine. This entry keeps only the CDR3 DNA: 48 bases, framed from base 1. CDR1 SGHKS and CDR2 YYEKEE were looked up in the germline V gene (reference sequence). The library was made by the immunoSEQ multiplex PCR assay. This is the immuneACCESS table as TCRdb keeps it, with only in-frame sequences that have V and J called. A part of the clones is gone; compared with another copy, unresolved V genes explain less than half, and the rest is unexplained. The sample table records 40,000 to 55,000 clones; around 87% of these occur just once. The biggest ten clones account for roughly 10% of the sample.

On this clone: The target of this receptor is not known. No much larger clone exists at a distance of one base, and base qualities are not known.

The material sequenced was PBMCs. The sequence came from a woman in her sixties with lung cancer. The sequence links TRBV5-5 to TRBJ1-4; the D gene is perhaps TRBD1, from 6 matching bases. Here is the DNA: TGTGCCAGCGGCCCCATGGGGGGCGCAACTAATGAAAAACTGTTTTTT. It translates to CASGPMGGATNEKLFF.